This TCR beta chain was sequenced during a study of T cells after yellow fever vaccination. Across the whole study: Libraries from low-cell-number fractions were prepared with the SMART-Seq v4 Ultra Low Input RNA kit.

This clonotype has a single count. TCRdb recomputed calls from the 5' RACE reads with MiXCR, one row per CDR3 protein. The sample comprises 250,000 to 350,000 distinct CDR3 sequences, 7.5% to 9% of which are singletons, and approximately 3.5% rests with the top ten. This sample comprised CD4+ T cells sorted from PBMCs, obtained 5 days after the yellow fever booster vaccination. This TCR came from a man aged 18-30 years who received the YFV17D yellow fever vaccine.

CDR3 sequence (DNA): TGTGCCACCAGCTGGCGAGTCGGGAAGAGCAATCAGCCCCAGCATTTT. Translation: CATSWRVGKSNQPQHF. This chain uses TRBV15 with TRBJ1-5; D is unresolved. The germline V gene encodes CDR1 LNHNV and CDR2 YYDKDF (reference sequence). The CDR3 totals 16 residues. Between the trimmed V and J ends, which lost 5 bases and 1 base, there was a span of 15 bases. Variable domain in full (rest from reference TRBV15 and TRBJ1-5): DAMVIQNPRYQVTQFGKPVTLSCSQTLNHNVMYWYQQKSSQAPKLLFHYYDKDFNNEADTPDNFQSRRPNTSFCFLDIRSPGLGDTAMYLCATSWRVGKSNQPQHFGDGTRLSIL.